This entry is about one T cell receptor beta chain. The antigen remains unidentified. CDR1 is SGHVS and CDR2 is FQNEAQ in the germline V gene. The CDR3 runs to 13 residues. V was clipped by 3 bases and J by 4 bases; unmatched bases: 1. Sorting split CD4+ cells into CD25-high CD127-low Tregs and CD25-low CD127-high conventional T cells. Amplification used 52 TRBV primers and 13 TRBJ primers. TCRdb's copy holds only in-frame clones and misses some; the assay was immunoSEQ multiplex PCR. There are 20,000 to 25,000 clones in the sample; around nine tenths occur only once, and about 1.3% lies in the top ten. The data belong to a study of regulatory T cells. General study findings and limits: Hydrophobic residues at CDR3 positions 6 and 7 were enriched in conventional CD4+ T cells of CD3G-deficient patients. In patients, unique TRB V-J pairs were restricted and V/J usage skewed, especially in Tregs.

This sequence joins TRBV7-8 and TRBJ2-5; 8 nucleotides match TRBD2. The sequence derives from a child aged 5-17 years with CD3G deficiency. Sequencing was done on a sample of conventional CD4+ T cells sorted from blood. The CDR3 region has the DNA TGTGCCAGCAGCTTTAGCGGGATAGAGACCCAGTACTTC. Encoded protein: CASSFSGIETQYF.